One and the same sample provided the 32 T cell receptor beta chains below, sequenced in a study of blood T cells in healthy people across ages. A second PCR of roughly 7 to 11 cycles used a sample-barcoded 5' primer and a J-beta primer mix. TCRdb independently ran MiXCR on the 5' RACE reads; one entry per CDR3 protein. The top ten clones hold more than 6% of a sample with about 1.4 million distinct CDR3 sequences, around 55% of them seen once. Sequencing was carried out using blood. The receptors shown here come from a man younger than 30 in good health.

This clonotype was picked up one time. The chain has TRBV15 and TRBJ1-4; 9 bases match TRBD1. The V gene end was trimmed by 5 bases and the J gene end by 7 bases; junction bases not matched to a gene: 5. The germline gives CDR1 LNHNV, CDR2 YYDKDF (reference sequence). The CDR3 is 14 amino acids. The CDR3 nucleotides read TGTGCCACCAGCTTCGACAGGGGGACTGAAAAACTGTTTTTT. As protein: CATSFDRGTEKLFF.

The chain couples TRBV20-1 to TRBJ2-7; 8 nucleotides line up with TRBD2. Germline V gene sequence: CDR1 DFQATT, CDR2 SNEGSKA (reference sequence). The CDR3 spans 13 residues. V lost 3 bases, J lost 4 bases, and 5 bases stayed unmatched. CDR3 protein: CSARVAGKYEQYF. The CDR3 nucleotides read TGCAGTGCTAGGGTAGCGGGGAAATACGAGCAGTACTTC.

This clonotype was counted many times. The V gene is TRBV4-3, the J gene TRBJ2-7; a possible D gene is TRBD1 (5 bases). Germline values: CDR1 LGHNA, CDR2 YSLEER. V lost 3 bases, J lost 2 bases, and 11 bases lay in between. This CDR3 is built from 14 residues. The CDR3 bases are TGCGCCAGCAGCCAGGGTGACAGCCCCTACGAGCAGTACTTC. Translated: CASSQGDSPYEQYF.

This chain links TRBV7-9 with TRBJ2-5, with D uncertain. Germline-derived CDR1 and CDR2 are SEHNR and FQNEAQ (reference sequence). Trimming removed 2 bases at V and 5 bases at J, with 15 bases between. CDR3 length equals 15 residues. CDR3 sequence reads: CASSLPGPGAETQYF. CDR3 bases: TGTGCCAGCAGCTTACCAGGCCCGGGCGCGGAGACCCAGTACTTC.

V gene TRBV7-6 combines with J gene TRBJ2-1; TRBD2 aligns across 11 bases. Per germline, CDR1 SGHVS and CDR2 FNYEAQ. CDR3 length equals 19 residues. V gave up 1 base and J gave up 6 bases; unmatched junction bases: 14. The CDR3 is CASSLEGVVLAGVGNEQFF. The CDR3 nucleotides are TGTGCCAGCAGCTTAGAGGGGGTGGTACTAGCGGGAGTTGGCAATGAGCAGTTCTTC.

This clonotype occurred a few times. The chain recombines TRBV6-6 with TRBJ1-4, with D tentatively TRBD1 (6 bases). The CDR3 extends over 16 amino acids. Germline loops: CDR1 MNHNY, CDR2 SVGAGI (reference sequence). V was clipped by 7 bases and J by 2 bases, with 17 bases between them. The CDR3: CASTPGKGDTNEKLFF. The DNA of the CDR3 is TGTGCCAGCACCCCGGGAAAGGGGGACACTAATGAAAAACTGTTTTTT.

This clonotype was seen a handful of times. Written as DNA, the CDR3 is TGTGCCAGCAAATCGCGATCGGGGACAGGGTACGCAGATACGCAGTATTTT. Protein product: CASKSRSGTGYADTQYF. This chain connects TRBV21-1 to TRBJ2-3; TRBD1 was called by the table and not checked on the DNA. TRBV21-1 is marked as a pseudogene. The CDR3 runs to 17 residues.

The CDR3 bases are TGCAGTGCTAGAATAGTGAGATCAGTAGGCGGCCATAGCTCCTACAATGAGCAGTTCTTC. This sequence encodes CSARIVRSVGGHSSYNEQFF. V usage is TRBV20-1 and J usage is TRBJ2-1; D uncertain. V lost 2 bases and J 0 bases, leaving 26 bases between the germline ends. The CDR3 loop spans 20 amino acids. Germline V lookup: CDR1 DFQATT, CDR2 SNEGSKA (reference sequence).

The CDR3, as DNA: TGTGCCAGCAGCCAAGTCTACCGGGACAGGGGAGGCTATGGCTACACCTTC. This codes for CASSQVYRDRGGYGYTF. The V call is TRBV14, the J call TRBJ1-2; 10 positions match TRBD1. V shed 1 base and J 4 bases; nucleotides not matched to a gene: 9. Looked up from germline, CDR1 is SGHDN and CDR2 is FVKESK. This CDR3 comprises 17 residues.

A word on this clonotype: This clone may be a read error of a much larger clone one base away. CDR3 protein: CASSAGVGYEQYF. CDR3 nucleotides: TGTGCCAGCAGTGCCGGAGTAGGCTACGAGCAGTACTTC. The V call is TRBV12-3 or TRBV12-4, the J call TRBJ2-7; D is ambiguous. CDR3 length: 13 residues. V lost 5 bases and J 3 bases, leaving 11 bases between the germline ends.

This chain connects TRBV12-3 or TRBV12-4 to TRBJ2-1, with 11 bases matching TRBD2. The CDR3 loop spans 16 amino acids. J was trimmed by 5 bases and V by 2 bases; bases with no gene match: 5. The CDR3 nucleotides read TGTGCCAGCAGTTTATTAACTAGCGGGAGTCACAATGAGCAGTTCTTC. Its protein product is CASSLLTSGSHNEQFF.

CDR3 nucleotides: TGCAGCGTTGAGGTGCAGGGGTCGATCGAGCAGTACTTC. Translation gives CSVEVQGSIEQYF. The V call is TRBV29-1, the J call TRBJ2-4; tentative D call: TRBD1 (6 bases). The J call is doubtful: the DNA matches TRBJ2-7 better. The CDR3 is 13 residues long. CDR1 and CDR2 from the germline V gene are SQVTM and ANQGSEA.

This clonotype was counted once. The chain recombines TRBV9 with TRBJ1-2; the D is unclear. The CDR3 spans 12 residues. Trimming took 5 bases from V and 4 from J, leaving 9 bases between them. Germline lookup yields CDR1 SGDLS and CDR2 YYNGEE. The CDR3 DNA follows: TGTGCCAGCAGTGAAATGGGCTATGGCTACACCTTC. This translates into CASSEMGYGYTF. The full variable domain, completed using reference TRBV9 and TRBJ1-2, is DSGVTQTPKHLITATGQRVTLRCSPRSGDLSVYWYQQSLDQGLQFLIQYYNGEERAKGNILERFSAQQFPDLHSELNLSSLELGDSALYFCASSEMGYGYTFGSGTRLTVV.

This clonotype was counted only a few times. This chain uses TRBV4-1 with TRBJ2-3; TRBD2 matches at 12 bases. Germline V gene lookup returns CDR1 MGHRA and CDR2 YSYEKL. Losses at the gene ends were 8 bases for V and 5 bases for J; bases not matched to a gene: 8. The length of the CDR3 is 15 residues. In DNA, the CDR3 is TGCGCCAGCCTAGATCTAGCGGGGGGGCAAGATACGCAGTATTTT. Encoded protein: CASLDLAGGQDTQYF.

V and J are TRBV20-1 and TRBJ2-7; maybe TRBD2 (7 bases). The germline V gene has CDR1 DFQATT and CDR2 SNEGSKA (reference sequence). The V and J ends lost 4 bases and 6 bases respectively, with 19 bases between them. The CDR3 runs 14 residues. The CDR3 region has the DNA TGCAGTGCTAAAGAAGGGGGACTAACCGCCGAGCAGTACTTC. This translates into CSAKEGGLTAEQYF.

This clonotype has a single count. CDR3 sequence reads: CATSAERGPYNEQYF. The CDR3 DNA follows: TGTGCCACCAGTGCGGAGCGGGGCCCCTACAATGAGCAGTACTTC. This chain uses TRBV24-1 with TRBJ2-1, with 7 nucleotides matching TRBD2. The J call may not be correct, given that the DNA end is closer to TRBJ2-7. The CDR3 spans 15 residues. Germline V CDR1 and CDR2: KGHDR, SFDVKD.

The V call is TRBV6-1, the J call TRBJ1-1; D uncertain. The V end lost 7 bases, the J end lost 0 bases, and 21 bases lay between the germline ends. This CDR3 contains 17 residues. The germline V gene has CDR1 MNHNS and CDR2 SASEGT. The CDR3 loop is CASMGLLGVGMNTEAFF. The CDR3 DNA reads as TGTGCCAGCATGGGGTTATTGGGCGTAGGTATGAACACTGAAGCTTTCTTT.

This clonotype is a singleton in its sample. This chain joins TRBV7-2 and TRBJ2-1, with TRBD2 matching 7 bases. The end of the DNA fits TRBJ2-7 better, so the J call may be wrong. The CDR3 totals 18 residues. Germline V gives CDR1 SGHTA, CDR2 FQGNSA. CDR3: CASSLSLSGGGAYNEQYF. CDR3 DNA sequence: TGTGCCAGCAGCTTATCCCTTTCTGGCGGGGGTGCTTACAATGAGCAGTACTTC.

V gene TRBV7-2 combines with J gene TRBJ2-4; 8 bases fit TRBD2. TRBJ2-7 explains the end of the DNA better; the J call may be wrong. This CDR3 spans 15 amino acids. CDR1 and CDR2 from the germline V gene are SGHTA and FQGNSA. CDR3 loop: CASSFSAGGNHEQYF. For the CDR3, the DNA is TGTGCCAGCAGCTTCTCTGCGGGGGGCAACCACGAGCAGTACTTC.

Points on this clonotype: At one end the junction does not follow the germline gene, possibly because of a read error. The CDR3 DNA follows: TGTGCCAGCAGTTACGGACCTGCTAGCACAGAGACGCAGTATTTT. Translating it yields CASSYGPASTETQYF. The chain employs TRBV6-6 and TRBJ2-3, with a possible D match to TRBD2 (5 bases). Germline values: CDR1 MNHNY, CDR2 SVGAGI (reference sequence). The CDR3 spans 15 residues.

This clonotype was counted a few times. This CDR3 reads CATSENSLEPQHF. CDR3 nucleotide sequence: TGTGCCACCAGTGAAAACTCTTTGGAACCCCAGCATTTT. This sequence joins TRBV24-1 and TRBJ1-5; no clear D. The germline V gene encodes CDR1 KGHDR and CDR2 SFDVKD. The CDR3 has 13 residues. Trimming cost V 4 bases and J 10 bases, with 13 bases left between them.

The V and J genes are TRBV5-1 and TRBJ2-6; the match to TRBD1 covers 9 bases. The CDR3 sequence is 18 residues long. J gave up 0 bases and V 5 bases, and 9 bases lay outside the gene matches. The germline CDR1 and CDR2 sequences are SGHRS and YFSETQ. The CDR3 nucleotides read TGCGCCAGCAGAGGAGAGGGGACAGGGATCTCTGGGGCCAACGTCCTGACTTTC. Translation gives CASRGEGTGISGANVLTF.

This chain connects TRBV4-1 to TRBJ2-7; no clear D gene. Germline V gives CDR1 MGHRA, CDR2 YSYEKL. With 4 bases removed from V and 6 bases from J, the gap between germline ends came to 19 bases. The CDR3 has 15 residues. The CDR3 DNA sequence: TGCGCCAGCAGCCCCGGCTGGCCTGTACCTTCCGAGCAGTACTTC. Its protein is CASSPGWPVPSEQYF.

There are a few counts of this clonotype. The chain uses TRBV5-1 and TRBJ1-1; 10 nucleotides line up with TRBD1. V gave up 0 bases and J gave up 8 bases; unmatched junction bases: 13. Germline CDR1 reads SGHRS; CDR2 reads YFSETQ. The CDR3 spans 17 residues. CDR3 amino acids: CASSLGFYGTGAPEAFF. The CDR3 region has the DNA TGCGCCAGCAGCTTGGGGTTTTACGGGACAGGGGCCCCAGAAGCTTTCTTT.

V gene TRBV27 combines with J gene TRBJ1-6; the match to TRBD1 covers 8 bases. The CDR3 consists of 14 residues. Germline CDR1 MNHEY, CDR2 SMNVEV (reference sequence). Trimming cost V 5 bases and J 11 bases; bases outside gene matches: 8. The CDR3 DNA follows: TGTGCCAGCAGTCACGGACAGGGTCAGCCACCCCTCCACTTT. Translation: CASSHGQGQPPLHF.

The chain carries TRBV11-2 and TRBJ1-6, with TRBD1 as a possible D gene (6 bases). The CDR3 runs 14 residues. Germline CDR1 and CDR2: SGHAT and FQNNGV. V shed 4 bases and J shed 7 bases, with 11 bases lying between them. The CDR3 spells CASSSNTGNSPLHF. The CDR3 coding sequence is TGTGCCAGCAGCTCTAATACAGGGAATTCACCCCTCCACTTT.

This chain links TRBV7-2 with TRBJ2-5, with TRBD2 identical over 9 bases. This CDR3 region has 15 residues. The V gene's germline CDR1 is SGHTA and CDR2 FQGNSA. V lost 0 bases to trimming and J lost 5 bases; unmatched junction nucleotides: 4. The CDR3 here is CASSLASGRIETQYF. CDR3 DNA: TGTGCCAGCAGCTTAGCAAGCGGGAGGATCGAGACCCAGTACTTC.

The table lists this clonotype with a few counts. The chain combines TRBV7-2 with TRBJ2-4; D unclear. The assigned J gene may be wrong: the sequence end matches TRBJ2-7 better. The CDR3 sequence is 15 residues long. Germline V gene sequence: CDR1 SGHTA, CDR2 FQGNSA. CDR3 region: CASSLTTVSSYEQYF. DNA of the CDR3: TGTGCCAGCAGCTTAACTACAGTTTCATCCTACGAGCAGTACTTC.

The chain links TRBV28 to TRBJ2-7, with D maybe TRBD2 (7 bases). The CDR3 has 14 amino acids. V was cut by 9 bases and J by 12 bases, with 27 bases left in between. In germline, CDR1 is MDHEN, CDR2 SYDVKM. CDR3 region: CASGGAGSQPTRYF. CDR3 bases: TGTGCCAGTGGGGGGGCGGGCTCCCAACCTACTCGGTACTTC.

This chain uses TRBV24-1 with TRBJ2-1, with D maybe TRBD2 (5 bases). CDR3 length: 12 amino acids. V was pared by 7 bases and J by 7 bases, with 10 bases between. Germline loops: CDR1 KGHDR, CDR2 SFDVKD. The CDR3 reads CATSSSANEQFF. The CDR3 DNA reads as TGTGCCACCAGCAGTAGCGCGAATGAGCAGTTCTTC.

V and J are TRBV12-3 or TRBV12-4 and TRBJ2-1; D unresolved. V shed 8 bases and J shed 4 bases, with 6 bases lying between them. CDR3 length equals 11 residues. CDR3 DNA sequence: TGTGCCAGCGGATTTTACAATGAGCAGTTCTTC. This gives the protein CASGFYNEQFF.

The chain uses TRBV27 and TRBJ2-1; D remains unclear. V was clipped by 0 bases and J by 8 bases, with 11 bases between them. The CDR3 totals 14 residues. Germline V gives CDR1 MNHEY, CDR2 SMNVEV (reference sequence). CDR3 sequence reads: CASSLSRSSDEQFF. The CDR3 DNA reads TGTGCCAGCAGTTTATCTCGGTCTTCCGATGAGCAGTTCTTC.